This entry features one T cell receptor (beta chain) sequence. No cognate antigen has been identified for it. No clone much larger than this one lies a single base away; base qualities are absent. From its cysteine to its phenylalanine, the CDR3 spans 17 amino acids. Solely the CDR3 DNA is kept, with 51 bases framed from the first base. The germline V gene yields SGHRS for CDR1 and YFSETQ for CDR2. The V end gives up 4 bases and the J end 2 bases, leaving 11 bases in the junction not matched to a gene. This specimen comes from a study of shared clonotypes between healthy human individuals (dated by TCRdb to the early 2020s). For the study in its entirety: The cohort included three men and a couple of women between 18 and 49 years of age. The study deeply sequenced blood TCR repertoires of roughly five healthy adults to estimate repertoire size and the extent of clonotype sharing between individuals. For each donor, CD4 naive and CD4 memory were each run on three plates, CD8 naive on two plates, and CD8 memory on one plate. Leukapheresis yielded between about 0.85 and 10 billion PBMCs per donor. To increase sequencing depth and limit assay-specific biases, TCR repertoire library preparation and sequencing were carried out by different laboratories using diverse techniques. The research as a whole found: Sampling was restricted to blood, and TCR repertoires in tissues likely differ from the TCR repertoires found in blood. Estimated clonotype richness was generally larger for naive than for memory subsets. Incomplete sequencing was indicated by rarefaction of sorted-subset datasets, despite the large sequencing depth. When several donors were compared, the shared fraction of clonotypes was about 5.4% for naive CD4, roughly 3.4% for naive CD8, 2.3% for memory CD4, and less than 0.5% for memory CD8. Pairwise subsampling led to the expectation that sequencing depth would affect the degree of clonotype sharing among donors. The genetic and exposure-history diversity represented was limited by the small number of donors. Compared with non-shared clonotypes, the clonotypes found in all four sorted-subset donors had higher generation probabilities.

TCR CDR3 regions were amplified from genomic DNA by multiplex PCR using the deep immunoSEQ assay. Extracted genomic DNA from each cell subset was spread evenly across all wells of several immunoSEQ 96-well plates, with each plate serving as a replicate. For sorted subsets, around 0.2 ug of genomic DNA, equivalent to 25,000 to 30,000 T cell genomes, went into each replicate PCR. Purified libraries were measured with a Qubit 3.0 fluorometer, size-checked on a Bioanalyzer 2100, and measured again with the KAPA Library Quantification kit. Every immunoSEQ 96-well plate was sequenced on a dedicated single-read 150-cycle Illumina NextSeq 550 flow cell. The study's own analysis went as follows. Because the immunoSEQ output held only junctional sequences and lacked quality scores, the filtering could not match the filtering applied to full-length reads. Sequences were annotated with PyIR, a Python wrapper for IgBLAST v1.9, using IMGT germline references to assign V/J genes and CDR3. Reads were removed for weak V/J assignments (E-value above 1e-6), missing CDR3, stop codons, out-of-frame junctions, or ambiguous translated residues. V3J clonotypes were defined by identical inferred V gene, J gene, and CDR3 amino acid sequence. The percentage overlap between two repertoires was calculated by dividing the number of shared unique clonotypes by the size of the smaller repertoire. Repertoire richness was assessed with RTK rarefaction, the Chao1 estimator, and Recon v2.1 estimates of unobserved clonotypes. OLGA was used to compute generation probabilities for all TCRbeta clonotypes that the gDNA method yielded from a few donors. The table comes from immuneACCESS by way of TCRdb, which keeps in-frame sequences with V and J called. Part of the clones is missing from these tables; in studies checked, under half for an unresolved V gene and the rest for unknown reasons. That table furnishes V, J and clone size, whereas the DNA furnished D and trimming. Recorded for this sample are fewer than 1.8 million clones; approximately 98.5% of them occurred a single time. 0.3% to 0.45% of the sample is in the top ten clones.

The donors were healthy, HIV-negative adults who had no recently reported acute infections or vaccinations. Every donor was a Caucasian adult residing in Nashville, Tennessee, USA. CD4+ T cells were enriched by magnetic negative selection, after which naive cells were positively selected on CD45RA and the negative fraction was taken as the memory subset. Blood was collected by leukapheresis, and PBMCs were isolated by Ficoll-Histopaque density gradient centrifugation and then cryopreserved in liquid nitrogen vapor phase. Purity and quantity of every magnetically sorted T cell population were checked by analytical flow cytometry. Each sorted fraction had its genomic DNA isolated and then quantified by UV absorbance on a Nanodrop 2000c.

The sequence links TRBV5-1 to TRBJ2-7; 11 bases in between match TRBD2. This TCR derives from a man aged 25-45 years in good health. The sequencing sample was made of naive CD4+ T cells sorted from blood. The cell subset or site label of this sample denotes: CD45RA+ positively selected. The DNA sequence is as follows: TGCGCCAGCAGCAATGATCAACTAGCGGGAGTACCCTACGAGCAGTACTTC. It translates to CASSNDQLAGVPYEQYF.